This T cell receptor beta chain stems from a study of spatial heterogeneity in lung cancer. Ten or more counts support this clonotype. Time point: sample taken at primary tumor resection. A distinct unique molecular identifier was carried by each TCR cDNA molecule. TCRdb used MiXCR to reprocess the 5' RACE reads, holding one entry per CDR3 protein. The data show roughly 38,000 distinct CDR3 sequences, with around 3.1% seen just once and roughly 40% held by the top ten. The CDR3 consists of 13 residues. From germline, CDR1 is ENHRY and CDR2 SYGVKD. V lost 3 bases, J lost 3 bases, and 8 bases lay in between.

The J gene is TRBJ2-5, the V gene TRBV10-3; D is undetermined. The sample consisted of normal lung tissue next to the tumor, taken at surgery. The TCR sequence derives from a male donor with early-stage non-small cell lung cancer. The CDR3 DNA reads TGTGCCATCAGTGAAGGGATCGAAGAGACCCAGTACTTC. Translated, it gives CAISEGIEETQYF.